Here is one T cell receptor beta chain with its context. The target antigen is unknown. PCR employed 60 Vbeta and 13 Jbeta primers. Study processing details: Among the unique TCR beta chains that a later analysis counted, around 72 million in all, 9.5 million to 11 million were shared. Sequencing used immunoSEQ multiplex PCR; TCRdb keeps in-frame clones, though not all of them. That table gives V, J and clone size, and the DNA gave D and trimming. The sample shows 75,000 to 100,000 clones, about four fifths of them seen only once. Germline CDR1 MGHDK, CDR2 SYGVNS. J gave up 1 base and V 3 bases, and 5 bases lay outside the gene matches. The CDR3 sequence is 15 residues long. This sample stems from a study of cytomegalovirus exposure and HLA in healthy donors. Points from the study as a whole: TCR beta chains numbering about 160 were designated cytomegalovirus-associated. In an earlier analysis, productive rearrangement rates for most beta V segments clustered near 87% or 30%. When presence/absence was analysed, sequencing depth was taken to be roughly uniform across donors.

The clonotype was recovered from a female donor in good health and CMV-seropositive. V is TRBV25-1 and J is TRBJ2-5, with TRBD2 matching 7 bases. Sample: PBMCs. CDR3 bases: TGTGCCAGCAGTGAGGCGGGCGGGGGCCAAGAGACCCAGTACTTC. This gives the protein CASSEAGGGQETQYF.